This T cell receptor beta chain comes out of a study of CD8 T cells in Susac syndrome. CD8+ and CD4+ T cells circulating in blood were sequenced for TCR beta. TEMRA cells were FACS-enriched, and CD8+ and CD4+ T cells were isolated negatively. The CDR3 covers 15 residues. V lost 3 bases and J lost 0, with 6 bases in between. CDR1 is MGHDK, CDR2 SYGVNS, per germline. With random hexamers, reverse transcription was performed on about 0.45 to 1 ug of RNA. Amplification of TCR beta CDR3 spanned 54 Vbeta and 13 Jbeta via immunoSEQ multiplex PCR. TCRdb passed the immunoSEQ multiplex PCR reads through MiXCR, listing each CDR3 protein once. The sample records approximately 200,000 distinct CDR3 sequences, approximately 94% being singletons.

Material: CD4+ T cells from PBMCs. The chain uses TRBV25-1 and TRBJ2-6; D ambiguous. The receptor's source is a human donor with multiple sclerosis. CDR3 sequence reads: CASSEESSGANVLTF. DNA of the CDR3: TGTGCCAGCAGTGAGGAGAGCTCTGGGGCCAACGTCCTGACTTTC.